The TCR beta chain described here comes from a study of human T cells and chemical hapten exposure. The V segment lost 7 bases and the J segment 7 bases; nucleotides outside the gene matches: 11. Germline V lookup: CDR1 DFQATT, CDR2 SNEGSKA (reference sequence). The CDR3 is 13 residues long. Time point given: patch test 3, about 24 weeks after DPC sensitization. The treatment: therapeutic diphenylcyclopropenone sensitization with weekly scalp DPC. MiXCR was run by TCRdb on the RACE reads, yielding one entry per CDR3 protein. The sample has around 150,000 distinct CDR3 sequences, about a quarter seen once; the top ten hold 2.1%.

This clonotype was sampled from a woman between 18 and 30 years old with alopecia areata. Some clones in this sample may be carry-over from other donors' samples. Material: whole blood, obtained in connection with sensitization to the hapten diphenylcyclopropenone (DPC). The chain couples TRBV20-1 to TRBJ2-7; 9 positions match TRBD1. CDR3 protein: CSGGISGTGEQYF. CDR3 coding DNA: TGCAGTGGCGGGATCTCAGGGACAGGGGAGCAGTACTTC.